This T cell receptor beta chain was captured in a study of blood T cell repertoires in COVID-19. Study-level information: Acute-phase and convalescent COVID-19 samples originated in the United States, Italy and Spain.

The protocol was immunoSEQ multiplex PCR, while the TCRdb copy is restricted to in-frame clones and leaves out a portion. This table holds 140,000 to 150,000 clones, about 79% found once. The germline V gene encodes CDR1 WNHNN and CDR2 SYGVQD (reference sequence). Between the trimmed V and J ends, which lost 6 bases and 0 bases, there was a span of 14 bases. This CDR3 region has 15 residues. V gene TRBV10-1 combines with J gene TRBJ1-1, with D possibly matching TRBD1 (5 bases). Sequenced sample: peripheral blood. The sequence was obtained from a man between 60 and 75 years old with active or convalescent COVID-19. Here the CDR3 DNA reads TGCGCCAGCAGCACCGGGGGGGGTTTGAACACTGAAGCTTTCTTT. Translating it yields CASSTGGGLNTEAFF.